The clone carrying this T cell receptor beta chain was detected a few times. This specimen comes from a study of blood T cells in healthy people across ages. Alongside a J-beta primer mix, a sample-barcoded 5' primer served in a second PCR lasting about 7 to 11 cycles. TCRdb re-analysed the 5' RACE reads in MiXCR, keeping a single row per CDR3 protein. The sample yields 540,000 or so distinct CDR3 sequences, 45% to 55% seen once. The CDR3 loop spans 15 amino acids. V lost 6 bases, J lost 1 base, and 15 bases lay in between. From germline, CDR1 is SGDLS and CDR2 YYNGEE. The clonotype comes from an elderly man in good health. Sequencing input: blood. The chain is built from TRBV9 and TRBJ2-3; TRBD1 might be the D (5 bases). For the CDR3, the DNA is TGTGCCAGCACGCAGGGAAAGGAACGCACAGATACGCAGTATTTT. Encoded protein: CASTQGKERTDTQYF.